A single sample gave rise to the 2 T cell receptor beta chains below, sequenced in a study of cytomegalovirus exposure and HLA in healthy donors. Measured with immunoSEQ multiplex PCR; TCRdb has only the in-frame clones, and not every one. The table has over 250,000 clones, 80% to 90% seen once; the top ten hold roughly 1%. Sequencing was performed on PBMCs. Receptor source: a young woman in good health and CMV-seronegative.

The gene calls are TRBV4-2 and TRBJ2-3, with D maybe TRBD1 (8 bases). The germline V gene has CDR1 LGHNA and CDR2 YNFKEQ. V was cut by 0 bases and J by 12 bases, with 25 bases left in between. The CDR3 is 17 residues long. The CDR3 loop is CASSQEVLGQGKAGQYF. In nucleotides, the CDR3 is TGTGCCAGCAGCCAAGAGGTGTTAGGACAGGGTAAAGCGGGACAGTATTTT.

The chain links TRBV28 to TRBJ2-1; 14 nucleotides agree with TRBD2. The CDR3 extends over 20 amino acids. CDR1 and CDR2 from the germline V gene are MDHEN and SYDVKM. V shed 2 bases, J shed 4 bases, and the junction held 13 bases outside the gene matches. The CDR3, as DNA: TGTGCCAGCAGTTTAATTCCACGACTAGCGGGGGGGACCATATACAATGAGCAGTTCTTC. The encoded protein is CASSLIPRLAGGTIYNEQFF.